This is a list of T cell receptor beta chains from one sample in a study of control samples from healthy donors and cancer patients. TCRdb keeps only in-frame clones here, not all; method: immunoSEQ multiplex PCR. The sample has 160,000 or so clones; 94% are singletons. The sample consisted of blood. The receptors here all came from a woman in her forties in good health. Both conserved end residues are part of each CDR3. Part of the rows lack a size; the others show once, few, many or a class for expanded clones.

J | V | length | size | CDR3
TRBJ2-4 | TRBV7-2 | 14 | . | CASSLAGPRNIQYF
TRBJ1-1 | TRBV7-2 | 13 | once | CASSLLIDTEAFF
TRBJ2-1 | TRBV20-1 | 11 | . | CSASPIREQFF
TRBJ2-2 | TRBV6-4 | 14 | many | CASSERDEGGELFF
TRBJ2-5 | TRBV5-1 | 16 | . | CASSLAGGGAGETQYF
TRBJ1-6 | TRBV6-1 | 17 | . | CASSEGDWYSYNSPLHF
TRBJ1-1 | TRBV6-2/TRBV6-3 | 11 | once | CASSSHAEAFF
TRBJ2-1 | TRBV18 | 16 | . | CASSPAGAGVPNEQFF
TRBJ2-3 | TRBV3-1/TRBV3-2 | 18 | . | CASSQDRGLAGQTDTQYF
TRBJ1-6 | TRBV25-1 | 15 | . | CASSDRGSSNSPLHF
TRBJ1-4 | TRBV10-2 | 13 | . | CASSRDSDEKLFF
TRBJ2-7 | TRBV10-1 | 14 | . | CASSRDLSSYEQYF
TRBJ1-3 | TRBV10-3 | 13 | . | CAISVSGGNTIYF
TRBJ1-2 | TRBV4-1 | 17 | . | CASSQGRGLRKDYGYTF
TRBJ1-5 | TRBV11-2 | 13 | . | CASSADGNQPQHF
TRBJ1-2 | TRBV15 | 14 | . | CATSFSYGHYGYTF
TRBJ2-2 | TRBV19 | 19 | . | CASSIRRGLAGSVTGELFF
TRBJ1-4 | TRBV5-5 | 15 | . | CASSFVGPPNEKLFF
TRBJ1-2 | TRBV7-3 | 15 | . | CASSRQGASGYGYTF
TRBJ1-2 | TRBV6-1 | 15 | . | CASSEVWSVNYGYTF
TRBJ2-7 | TRBV11-2 | 14 | . | CASSPDGVGYEQYF
TRBJ2-5 | TRBV27 | 16 | . | CASSPLLAGVLETQYF
TRBJ1-5 | TRBV9 | 13 | . | CASSQRGDQPQHF
TRBJ2-3 | TRBV29-1 | 14 | . | CSAILAVRADTQYF
TRBJ1-6 | TRBV6-4 | 14 | . | CTSSAMWGNSPLHF
TRBJ1-6 | TRBV4-1 | 14 | . | CASRDRDRDSPLHF
TRBJ2-5 | TRBV2 | 14 | . | CASSFRTVRETQYF
TRBJ2-7 | TRBV11-2 | 14 | . | CASSLAGANYEQYF
TRBJ1-5 | TRBV7-2 | 14 | . | CASSMTGGHQPQHF
TRBJ2-7 | TRBV2 | 15 | . | CASSPSGAFLGEQYF
TRBJ1-4 | TRBV28 | 13 | once | CASSSEEVEKLFF
TRBJ1-2 | TRBV20-1 | 11 | . | CSARDPGGYTF
TRBJ2-2 | TRBV7-2 | 18 | . | CASSLEFGGGQRFGELFF
TRBJ1-1 | TRBV7-8 | 11 | . | CASSLSTEAFF
TRBJ1-1 | TRBV7-2 | 14 | . | CASSSRDLNTEAFF
TRBJ2-1 | TRBV9 | 15 | once | CASSLGWAPYNEQFF
TRBJ1-6 | TRBV7-2 | 14 | . | CASSLRGWDSPLHF
TRBJ2-3 | TRBV5-1 | 15 | . | CASSLEGGGRDTQYF
TRBJ2-1 | TRBV5-1 | 14 | . | CASSKGDSSDEQFF
TRBJ1-2 | TRBV11-2 | 14 | . | CASSSPSGAGGYTF
TRBJ1-5 | TRBV6-5 | 13 | . | CASKLTGRQPQHF
TRBJ1-3 | TRBV5-1 | 14 | . | CASREDLWGNTIYF
TRBJ2-3 | TRBV7-2 | 17 | once | CASSLGGTSGFTDTQYF
TRBJ1-1 | TRBV6-6 | 13 | . | CASGKLINTEAFF
TRBJ1-2 | TRBV10-2 | 15 | . | CASSEAGTANYGYTF
TRBJ1-1 | TRBV27 | 16 | . | CASSLIQPTGNTEAFF
TRBJ2-3 | TRBV6-1 | 21 | . | CASSEGDPWVQLGESTDTQYF
TRBJ2-2 | TRBV5-4 | 16 | . | CASSPSADRATGELFF
TRBJ1-2 | TRBV2 | 16 | . | CASLLGTEGVSYGYTF
TRBJ1-1 | TRBV5-4 | 14 | . | CASSPGQGTTEAFF
TRBJ1-2 | TRBV2 | 16 | . | CASSVELDRDNYGYTF
TRBJ1-6 | TRBV3-1/TRBV3-2 | 14 | once | CASSRTNRNSPLHF
TRBJ2-2 | TRBV9 | 15 | . | CASSAFLGATGELFF
TRBJ2-7 | TRBV6-5 | 11 | . | CASSRGYEQYF
TRBJ1-3 | TRBV18 | 18 | . | CASSPRDTAAYSGNTIYF